The 5 T cell receptor beta chains below were found in one sample sequenced in a study of blood T cell repertoires in COVID-19. This table comes from immunoSEQ multiplex PCR, and its TCRdb copy is limited to in-frame clones, with some not included. The sample carries 8,500 to 10,000 clones, approximately 80% recorded once. The sequencing input was peripheral blood. These receptors all stem from a human donor in a cohort sampled during active COVID-19.

The rearrangement joins TRBV7-2 to TRBJ2-7; 7 bases are shared with TRBD2. V trimming: 4 bases; J trimming: 0 bases; junction bases outside the gene matches: 12. This CDR3 region has 17 residues. CDR1 is SGHTA, CDR2 FQGNSA, per germline. The CDR3 bases are TGTGCCAGCAGCTGGGGGGGAACCAAGGACGGCTCCTACGAGCAGTACTTC. As protein: CASSWGGTKDGSYEQYF.

CDR3 coding DNA: TGTGCCAGCAGCCCGCAGGCAGGGGGGAATTCACCCCTCCACTTT. Residues: CASSPQAGGNSPLHF. The V and J genes are TRBV7-2 and TRBJ1-6; 7 positions match TRBD1. V lost 5 bases, J lost 7 bases, and 8 bases stayed unmatched. The germline gives CDR1 SGHTA, CDR2 FQGNSA. This CDR3 region has 15 residues.

The CDR3 DNA follows: TGTGCCACCAGCAGACACAGGACAGATGAAAAACTGTTTTTT. The encoded protein is CATSRHRTDEKLFF. This chain uses TRBV15 with TRBJ1-4, with D possibly TRBD1 on 6 matching bases. Germline CDR1 is LNHNV and CDR2 is YYDKDF (reference sequence). The CDR3 is 14 residues long. V lost 2 bases to trimming and J lost 6 bases, with 10 bases between them.

The chain is built from TRBV2 and TRBJ1-6; the match to TRBD1 covers 8 bases. The V and J ends lost 8 bases and 8 bases, in that order; junction bases with no gene match: 14. Germline assignment: CDR1 SNHLY and CDR2 FYNNEI. This CDR3 region has 16 residues. The chain's CDR3 is CASSRGQGGSHSPLHF. In nucleotides, the CDR3 is TGTGCCAGCTCTCGAGGACAGGGCGGGAGTCATTCACCCCTCCACTTT.

The chain has TRBV4-3 and TRBJ2-1; 7 nucleotides agree with TRBD1. Germline CDR1 reads LGHNA; CDR2 reads YSLEER. The CDR3 has 14 residues. V was clipped by 1 base and J by 7 bases; unmatched bases: 4. The CDR3 nucleotides read TGCGCCAGCAGCCAAGGACAGACAGGGAATGAGCAGTTCTTC. Amino acid sequence: CASSQGQTGNEQFF.